Below, 7 T cell receptor beta chains from the same sample are listed, as sequenced in a study of blood T cell repertoires in COVID-19 (dated by TCRdb to about 2020). Receptor libraries were prepared by the immunoSEQ multiplex PCR assay. The clones in this table, taken by TCRdb from immuneACCESS, are in-frame only. Not every clone is retained; where verified, under half of the shortfall comes from an unresolved V gene, and the cause of the rest is unknown. This sample lists around 300,000 clones; roughly 89% were detected once. Clones ranked in the top ten supply about 1.8% of the sample. Material for sequencing was PBMCs or T cells enriched from blood (not recorded which). The source of these receptors is a woman between 40 and 50 years old who had recovered from COVID-19.

The CDR3 reads CASSPRRTNTGELFF. The DNA for the CDR3 is TGTGCCAGCAGCCCCAGGAGGACGAACACCGGGGAGCTGTTTTTT. The V gene is TRBV6-6, the J gene TRBJ2-2; tentatively, D is TRBD2 (5 bases). The CDR3 has 15 residues. From germline, CDR1 is MNHNY and CDR2 SVGAGI (reference sequence). V lost 6 bases and J 0 bases, leaving 11 bases between the germline ends.

The chain combines TRBV2 with TRBJ1-6; D might be TRBD1 (5 bases). V dropped 5 bases and J dropped 14 bases, with 19 bases sitting between them. The germline gives CDR1 SNHLY, CDR2 FYNNEI. The CDR3 consists of 14 residues. CDR3 in amino acids: CASSMDMLGGALHF. In DNA, the CDR3 is TGTGCCAGCAGTATGGACATGCTGGGGGGGGCCCTCCACTTT.

The chain joins TRBV9 to TRBJ2-3; 7 bases line up with TRBD2. V was pared by 4 bases and J by 4 bases, with 6 bases of the junction left unmatched. Per the germline V gene, CDR1 is SGDLS and CDR2 is YYNGEE. This CDR3 comprises 14 residues. CDR3 protein: CASSTRTRSDTQYF. In DNA form, the CDR3 reads TGTGCCAGCAGCACACGGACTAGATCAGATACGCAGTATTTT. Using reference TRBV9 and TRBJ2-3 for the parts outside the CDR3, the full variable domain is DSGVTQTPKHLITATGQRVTLRCSPRSGDLSVYWYQQSLDQGLQFLIQYYNGEERAKGNILERFSAQQFPDLHSELNLSSLELGDSALYFCASSTRTRSDTQYFGPGTRLTVL.

V usage is TRBV10-3 and J usage is TRBJ2-1, with 7 bases matching TRBD2. The germline CDR1 and CDR2 sequences are ENHRY and SYGVKD. Unmatched junction bases numbered 11, after V lost 3 bases and J lost 9 bases. The CDR3 loop spans 15 amino acids. As DNA, the CDR3 is TGTGCCATCAGTGACGAAGCGGGGAATTACGGTGAGCAGTTCTTC. As protein: CAISDEAGNYGEQFF.

The chain links TRBV9 to TRBJ2-7, with D perhaps TRBD1 (5 bases). The CDR3 consists of 14 residues. Germline values: CDR1 SGDLS, CDR2 YYNGEE. The V and J ends lost 0 bases and 5 bases respectively, with 12 bases between them. The CDR3, as DNA: TGTGCCAGCAGCGTAGAGTGGTGGGGCCACGAGCAGTACTTC. This codes for CASSVEWWGHEQYF.

With regard to this clone: At the DNA level, this CDR3 is encoded by other sequences in the same sample as well. The J gene is TRBJ1-1, the V gene TRBV19; the D gene is possibly TRBD1 (5 bases). Germline lookup yields CDR1 LNHDA and CDR2 SQIVND (reference sequence). With 4 bases removed from V and 4 bases from J, the gap between germline ends came to 10 bases. CDR3 length equals 13 residues. The CDR3: CASSTRGGTEAFF. In DNA form, the CDR3 reads TGTGCCAGTAGTACTAGGGGCGGCACTGAAGCTTTCTTT.

The chain has TRBV7-6 and TRBJ2-7, with D perhaps TRBD2 (6 bases). CDR3 length: 12 amino acids. The germline V gene encodes CDR1 SGHVS and CDR2 FNYEAQ. The V end lost 5 bases, the J end lost 7 bases, and 12 bases lay between the germline ends. CDR3 sequence reads: CASSELAAEQYF. CDR3 DNA sequence: TGTGCCAGCAGCGAACTAGCTGCGGAGCAGTACTTC.